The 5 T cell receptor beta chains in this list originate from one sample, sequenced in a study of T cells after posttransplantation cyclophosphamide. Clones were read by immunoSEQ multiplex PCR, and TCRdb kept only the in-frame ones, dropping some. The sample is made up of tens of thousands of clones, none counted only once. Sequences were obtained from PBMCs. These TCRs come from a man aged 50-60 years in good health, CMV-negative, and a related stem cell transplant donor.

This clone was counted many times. As DNA, the CDR3 is TGCAGCGTTGAACGGTTAGCGCTAGACAATGAGCAGTTCTTC. Protein: CSVERLALDNEQFF. This rearrangement joins TRBV29-1 to TRBJ2-1; maybe TRBD2 (5 bases). V shed 2 bases and J shed 5 bases, with 13 bases lying between them. This CDR3 region has 14 residues. Germline V gene data show CDR1 as SQVTM and CDR2 as ANQGSEA.

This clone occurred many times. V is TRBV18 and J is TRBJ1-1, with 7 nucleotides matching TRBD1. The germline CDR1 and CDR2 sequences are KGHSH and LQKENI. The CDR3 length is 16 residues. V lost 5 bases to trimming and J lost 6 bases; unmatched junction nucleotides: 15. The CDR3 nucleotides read TGTGCCAGCTCAGTCCCGGGACAGATTCTTAGGGCTGAAGCTTTCTTT. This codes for CASSVPGQILRAEAFF.

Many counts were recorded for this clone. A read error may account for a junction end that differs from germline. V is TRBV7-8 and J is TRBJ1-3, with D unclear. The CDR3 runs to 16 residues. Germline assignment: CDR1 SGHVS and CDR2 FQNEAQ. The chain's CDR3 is CASNLGSRHSGNTIYF. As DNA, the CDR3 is TGTGCCAGCAACTTAGGGTCCAGACACTCTGGAAACACCATATATTTT.

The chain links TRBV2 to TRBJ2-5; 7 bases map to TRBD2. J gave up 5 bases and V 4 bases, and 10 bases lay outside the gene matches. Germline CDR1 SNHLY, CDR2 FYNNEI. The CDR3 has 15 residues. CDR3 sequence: CASSGAGGSYETQYF. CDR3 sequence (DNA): TGTGCCAGCAGTGGGGCTGGCGGGAGTTACGAGACCCAGTACTTC.

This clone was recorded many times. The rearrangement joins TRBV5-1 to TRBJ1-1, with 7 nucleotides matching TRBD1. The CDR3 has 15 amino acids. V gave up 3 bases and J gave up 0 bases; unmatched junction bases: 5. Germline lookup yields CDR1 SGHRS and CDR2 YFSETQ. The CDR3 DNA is TGCGCCAGCAGCTGGATGGGACAGATGAACACTGAAGCTTTCTTT. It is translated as CASSWMGQMNTEAFF.